The present entry profiles one T cell receptor beta chain with its context. The antigen this receptor binds is unknown. No per-base quality is available; no much larger clone lies one base away. Deletion took 4 bases off V and 4 bases off J, with a span of 11 bases between the germline ends. The germline V gene encodes CDR1 SQVTM and CDR2 ANQGSEA. The CDR3 has 13 amino acids, counting the end cysteine and phenylalanine. Only the CDR3 DNA stays, 39 bases, in frame from base 1. The record originates from a study of T cell repertoires in cytomegalovirus infection (dated by TCRdb to about 2019). For context, the study as a whole: Donor HLA type was relevant to the analysis, as public TCR beta signatures indicated carriage of CMV infection together with the matching HLA type.

The run used an Illumina HiSeq 1500. TCRdb passed the public sequencing reads through fastp at Q25 and MiXCR, retaining productive beta sequences. Entries are consolidated by CDR3 protein sequence, retaining the most common genes and DNA. Here the sample has approximately 250,000 distinct CDR3 sequences; approximately 22% occur a single time. The ten biggest clones cover around a sixth of the sample. What the work shows at the level of the full study, not this receptor alone: Carriers of CMV infection plus the relevant HLA type were discriminated by the cumulative frequency of public TCR beta family members in the study cohort and in an independent roughly 370-donor cohort. In the ex vivo response, HLA-C-restricted CMV-specific TCR beta clonotypes were dominant, and in two of eight donors the single most frequent clonotype came from this HLA-C-restricted group.

In this chain, TRBV29-1 is recombined with TRBJ1-5; the D gene remains uncertain. Sequenced input: CD8+ T cells from PBMCs. The clonotype was recovered from a human donor in good health (CMV status not recorded). Some clones in this sample may be carry-over from other donors' samples. The CDR3 amino acid sequence is: CSVAAGLNQPQHF. The base sequence is TGCAGCGTTGCCGCGGGCCTTAATCAGCCCCAGCATTTT.